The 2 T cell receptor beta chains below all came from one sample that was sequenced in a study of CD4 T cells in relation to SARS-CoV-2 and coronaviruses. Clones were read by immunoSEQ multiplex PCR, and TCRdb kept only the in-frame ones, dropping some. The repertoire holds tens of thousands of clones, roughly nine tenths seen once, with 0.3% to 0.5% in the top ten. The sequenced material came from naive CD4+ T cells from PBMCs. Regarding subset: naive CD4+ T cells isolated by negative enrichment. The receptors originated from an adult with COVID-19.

DNA of the CDR3: TGTGCCAGCAGCGAAGGATGGGGCAGGGAAGATCAGCCCCAGCATTTT. Encoded protein: CASSEGWGREDQPQHF. The chain is built from TRBV7-6 and TRBJ1-5; perhaps TRBD1 as D (5 bases). V was shortened by 5 bases and J by 5 bases, with 19 bases between the two germline ends. The CDR3 runs to 16 residues. CDR1 is SGHVS and CDR2 is FNYEAQ in the germline V gene.

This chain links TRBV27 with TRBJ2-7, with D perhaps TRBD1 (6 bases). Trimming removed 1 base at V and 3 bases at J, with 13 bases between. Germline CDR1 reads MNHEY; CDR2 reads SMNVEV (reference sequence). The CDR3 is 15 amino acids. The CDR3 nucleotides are TGTGCCAGCAGTTTATTAGGGGGATGGGGCTACGAGCAGTACTTC. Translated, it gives CASSLLGGWGYEQYF.